The present T cell receptor (beta chain) was sequenced within a study of memory CD4+ T cells and cytomegalovirus serostatus. Study information: Donors were healthy Belgian adults, several CMV seropositive and some 24 seronegative.

Single viable CD3+CD4+CD8-CD45RO+ cells were sorted as the memory CD4+ T cells. CMV serostatus came from serum IgG against pp150, pp28, p38, p52. Study conclusions and caveats: Each of 65 to 70 CMV-associated TCRbeta sequences occurred in one to five individuals.

Germline V gene lookup returns CDR1 SGHTA and CDR2 FQGNSA. Trimming took 5 bases from V and 6 from J; bases not matched to a gene: 5. The CDR3 totals 13 residues. Under the authors' procedure: Out-of-frame sequences were removed, leaving roughly 2,200,000 distinct TCRbeta sequences. Profiling relied on immunoSEQ multiplex PCR, and the TCRdb table lists in-frame clones only, not all of them. V and J calls and clone size are given by that table; D and trimming were obtained from the DNA. There are around 50,000 clones in the sample; just under 80% occur only once, and roughly 0.71% lies in the top ten. In the case of this clone: Its antigen is unknown.

The chain has TRBV7-2 and TRBJ2-7, with 9 bases lining up with TRBD2. The sequenced sample consisted of memory CD4+ T cells from blood. This receptor was obtained from an adult in good health and CMV-seronegative. The CDR3 loop reads CASSVTLAGEQYF. The DNA of the CDR3 is TGTGCCAGCAGCGTTACACTAGCGGGCGAGCAGTACTTC.